The following is a T cell receptor (beta chain) sequence with its context. Antigen specificity is unknown. This specimen belongs to a study of shared clonotypes between healthy human individuals. Study-wide findings and caveats: Expectations were that clonotype sharing among donors would be affected by sequencing depth. Naive subsets usually exceeded memory subsets in estimated richness.

The run depth of the assay was deep. The material for each subset, its genomic DNA, was split evenly across several immunoSEQ plates. Sequencing used immunoSEQ multiplex PCR; TCRdb keeps in-frame clones, though not all of them. The sample has 1,400,000 or so clones, just under 99% seen once; the top ten hold 0.3% to 0.45%. There are 14 residues in the CDR3. V lost 7 bases to trimming and J lost 6 bases, with 16 bases between them. CDR1 SEHNR and CDR2 FQNEAQ come from the germline V gene (reference sequence). The sequencing sample was made of naive CD4+ T cells sorted from blood. Subset described: CD45RA+ positively selected. The chain links TRBV7-9 to TRBJ2-1; D perhaps matches TRBD1 (6 bases). The origin of this receptor is a man aged 25 to 40 in good health. This CDR3 is CASNELGGLNEQFF. Here the CDR3 DNA reads TGTGCCAGCAACGAACTAGGGGGTCTCAATGAGCAGTTCTTC.